Included here is one TCR beta chain sequence, with context. These data come from a study of long-term antiretroviral therapy in people with HIV. The immunoSEQ assay was v3.0, run at survey level. TCRdb keeps only in-frame clones here, not all; method: immunoSEQ multiplex PCR. The sample consists of roughly 20,000 clones, about four fifths of them appearing once. CDR3 size: 14 residues. Germline loops: CDR1 MGHDK, CDR2 SYGVNS. V trimming: 9 bases; J trimming: 6 bases; junction bases outside the gene matches: 13. The source was unsorted PBMCs, collected 1.5 years after starting antiretroviral therapy. This receptor was identified in a man younger than 40 with HIV. The V and J genes are TRBV25-1 and TRBJ2-7; 8 bases are a match to TRBD1. The CDR3 sequence: CARGTGPPNCEQYF. The CDR3 DNA follows: TGTGCCAGGGGGACAGGTCCTCCAAACTGCGAGCAGTACTTC.